This TCR beta chain was observed in a study of Ad26.COV2.S vaccination and SARS-CoV-2 variants. Study as a whole: Donor was assigned to the Ad26.COV2.S arm of trial COV1001.

Treatment given: around 19 received Ad26.COV2.S at low or high dose, single or two shots; 5 received placebo; per-sample allocation not given. Day 63 after the first vaccine or placebo injection was the time point for sampling. The shot given was an Ad26 vector that makes Wuhan-strain SARS-CoV-2 spike. CDR1 and CDR2 from the germline V gene are KGHSH and LQKENI. Trimming cost V 3 bases and J 6 bases; bases outside gene matches: 5. CDR3 length: 13 residues. Assay used: immunoSEQ multiplex PCR; TCRdb lists only in-frame clones, some missing. The sample records over 400,000 clones, about 92% being singletons.

V is TRBV18 and J is TRBJ2-7, with 7 bases identical to TRBD1. The sequencing used peripheral blood, collected in a trial of Ad26.COV2.S vaccine versus placebo. The sequence was collected from a person aged 18-65 years who received the Ad26.COV2.S COVID-19 vaccine or a placebo. CDR3 bases: TGTGCCAGCTCACCTGTTACAGGGGCCGAGCAGTACTTC. It translates to CASSPVTGAEQYF.